The next 8 T cell receptor beta chains were all read from a single sample in a study of cytomegalovirus exposure and HLA in healthy donors. PCR used 60 Vbeta primers and 13 Jbeta primers. The repertoire was sequenced with immunoSEQ multiplex PCR; TCRdb's copy has only in-frame clones and lacks some. This sample's table has 65,000 to 90,000 clones. The sequenced sample was PBMCs. These receptors were obtained from a man aged 35-49 years in good health and CMV-seronegative.

This chain links TRBV5-1 with TRBJ2-5, with a weak D call TRBD2 (5 bases). CDR3 length equals 13 residues. V was pared by 0 bases and J by 5 bases, with 8 bases between. Germline lookup yields CDR1 SGHRS and CDR2 YFSETQ. CDR3 nucleotide sequence: TGCGCCAGCAGCTTGGAAGGCGGGGAGACCCAGTACTTC. Amino acid sequence: CASSLEGGETQYF. The variable domain in full, with the rest retrieved from reference TRBV5-1 and TRBJ2-5, is KAGVTQTPRYLIKTRGQQVTLSCSPISGHRSVSWYQQTPGQGLQFLFEYFSETQRNKGNFPGRFSGRQFSNSRSEMNVSTLELGDSALYLCASSLEGGETQYFGPGTRLLVL.

The chain links TRBV30 to TRBJ2-1; TRBD1 is a possible D gene (6 bases). CDR3 size: 14 residues. Germline-derived CDR1 and CDR2 are GTSNPN and SVGIG (reference sequence). The V and J ends lost 0 bases and 7 bases respectively, with 13 bases between them. CDR3 nucleotide sequence: TGTGCCTGGAGTGTAACAGGGTCGCGGAATGAGCAGTTCTTC. Its protein product is CAWSVTGSRNEQFF. Combining the CDR3 with reference TRBV30 and TRBJ2-1 gives the whole variable domain SQTIHQWPATLVQPVGSPLSLECTVEGTSNPNLYWYRQAAGRGLQLLFYSVGIGQISSEVPQNLSASRPQDRQFILSSKKLLLSDSGFYLCAWSVTGSRNEQFFGPGTRLTVL.

The chain recombines TRBV14 with TRBJ2-5; 12 bases fit TRBD2. The germline gives CDR1 SGHDN, CDR2 FVKESK. This CDR3 has 15 residues. After removal of 4 bases from V and 5 bases from J, the junction contained 5 bases not matched to a gene. The CDR3 nucleotides are TGTGCCAGCAGCCCCCTAGCGGGGGGGCGGGAGACCCAGTACTTC. Protein: CASSPLAGGRETQYF.

The chain employs TRBV6-5 and TRBJ2-2; TRBD2 matches at 9 bases. The J segment lost 5 bases and the V segment lost 7 bases, leaving 2 bases of the junction unmatched. Germline V gives CDR1 MNHEY, CDR2 SVGAGI. CDR3 length: 13 amino acids. The CDR3 region has the DNA TGTGCCAGCAATCTAGCGGGGACCGGGGAGCTGTTTTTT. Protein sequence: CASNLAGTGELFF.

The J gene is TRBJ1-2, the V gene TRBV7-8, with a tentative D call TRBD1 (5 bases). Germline CDR1 and CDR2: SGHVS and FQNEAQ. The ends were cut back, 0 bases at V and 6 bases at J, with 14 bases in the middle. This CDR3 contains 15 residues. The CDR3 loop reads CASSLAERGGHGYTF. In DNA, the CDR3 is TGTGCCAGCAGCTTAGCGGAAAGGGGAGGCCATGGCTACACCTTC.

The chain joins TRBV5-1 to TRBJ1-4, with D uncertain. Between the trimmed V and J ends, which lost 1 base and 0 bases, there was a span of 10 bases. Germline lookup yields CDR1 SGHRS and CDR2 YFSETQ. The CDR3 contains 16 residues. The CDR3 region has the DNA TGCGCCAGCAGCTTGTCAGCGAGGACAACTAATGAAAAACTGTTTTTT. Residues: CASSLSARTTNEKLFF.

The chain employs TRBV6-6 and TRBJ1-2; D is undetermined. Germline loops: CDR1 MNHNY, CDR2 SVGAGI (reference sequence). This CDR3 is built from 15 residues. With 6 bases removed from V and 0 bases from J, the gap between germline ends came to 14 bases. CDR3 in DNA: TGTGCCAGCAGGCGGGAAGGAACAGCTAACTATGGCTACACCTTC. Protein sequence: CASRREGTANYGYTF.

The rearrangement joins TRBV5-6 to TRBJ1-4, with 10 positions matching TRBD1. With V trimmed by 4 bases and J by 7 bases, 4 bases remained unmatched. The germline V gene encodes CDR1 SGHDT and CDR2 YYEEEE. The CDR3 has 14 amino acids. CDR3 coding DNA: TGTGCCAGCAGCCTCGGGACAGGGGCTGAAAAACTGTTTTTT. Its protein product is CASSLGTGAEKLFF.